The sequence of this T cell receptor (beta chain) was determined in a study of Tregs in tolerant kidney transplant recipients. Mixed chimerism was transient after nonmyeloablative marrow transplants from related graft donors. The ends were cut back, 4 bases at V and 6 bases at J, with 16 bases in the middle. The germline V gene encodes CDR1 MGHRA and CDR2 YSYEKL. This CDR3 comprises 15 residues. TCRdb keeps only in-frame clones here, not all; method: immunoSEQ multiplex PCR. This repertoire comprises 14,000 or so clones; its ten largest clones make up approximately 25%. To note about this clone: The CDR3 end falls 3 residues outside the read, so it is completed with the germline J gene.

This clonotype was obtained from a human patient who received a combined kidney and bone marrow transplant. Part of the T cells may come from the graft donor. This specimen was CD8+ T cells from blood (PBMCs), taken 6 months after the transplant. The rearrangement joins TRBV4-1 to TRBJ1-5; tentative D call: TRBD1 (6 bases). The CDR3 bases that were read are TGCGCCAGCAGCCTCGGCTGGGGGCAGTTTCAGCCC. Encoded protein: CASSLGWGQFQP. The complete CDR3 sequence is CASSLGWGQFQPQHF.